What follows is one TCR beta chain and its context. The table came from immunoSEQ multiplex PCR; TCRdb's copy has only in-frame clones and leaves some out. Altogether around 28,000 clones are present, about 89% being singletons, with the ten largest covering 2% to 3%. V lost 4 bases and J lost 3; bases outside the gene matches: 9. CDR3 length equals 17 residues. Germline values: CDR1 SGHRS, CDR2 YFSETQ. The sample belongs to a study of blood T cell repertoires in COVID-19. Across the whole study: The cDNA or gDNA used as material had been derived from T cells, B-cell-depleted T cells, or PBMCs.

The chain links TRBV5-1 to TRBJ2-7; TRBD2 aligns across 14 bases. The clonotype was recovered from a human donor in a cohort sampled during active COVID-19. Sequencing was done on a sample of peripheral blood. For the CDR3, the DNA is TGCGCCAGCAGCCCAGCCGGGACTAGCGGGGGTCACTACGAGCAGTACTTC. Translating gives CASSPAGTSGGHYEQYF.